This T cell receptor (beta chain) was identified in a study of Graves' ophthalmopathy and Graves' hyperthyroidism. General study findings and limits: In blood, most expanded thyroid clonotypes above 0.001 frequency were also detected.

For repertoire sequencing, the TCR beta CDR3 regions were amplified from RNA transcripts. Second-round multiplex PCR came after a first-round RT-PCR that employed HTBI primers. TCRdb reanalysed the multiplex PCR reads using MiXCR and keeps one entry per CDR3 protein. The table shows 340,000 or so distinct CDR3 sequences, with 15% to 20% occurring only once. This clonotype was recorded many times. No antigen is known for it. Those donors who had ophthalmopathy presented with moderate-to-severe activity, a CAS of ≥3, a NOSPECS of ≥4 and a duration under 3 months. Patients with other autoimmune diseases, uncontrolled infections, pregnancy or lactation were excluded. The sample consisted of peripheral blood. The TCR was taken from an adult man with Graves' ophthalmopathy.

The CDR3 region is CASSLNPGQVNQETQYF. The CDR3 DNA is TGTGCCAGCAGCTTAAATCCGGGACAGGTCAACCAAGAGACCCAGTACTTC. The V gene is TRBV7-3, the J gene TRBJ2-5; TRBD1 agrees at 8 bases. The length of the CDR3 is 17 residues. Germline V lookup: CDR1 SGHTA, CDR2 FQGTGA. Trimming at V came to 1 base and at J to 0 bases, leaving 7 bases not matched to a gene.